The TCR beta chain described here comes from a study of cytomegalovirus exposure and HLA in healthy donors. Study observations and caveats: Later genetic work tied a missense DCLRE1C variant to beta-chain V and J trimming. 150 to 200 TCR beta chains were listed as cytomegalovirus-associated.

Use of 60 Vbeta and 13 Jbeta primers characterized the PCR. The method was immunoSEQ multiplex PCR; TCRdb's version includes in-frame clones alone and lacks a portion of them. The table lists roughly 130,000 clones, roughly 78% of them singletons, with 1% in the top ten. On this clone itself: The antigen remains unidentified.

CDR1 and CDR2 (germline): MNHNS, SASEGT. This CDR3 contains 16 residues. The germline V and J ends were trimmed by 2 bases and 2 bases, with 14 bases remaining between them. The TCR sequence derives from a man between 40 and 49 years old in good health and CMV-seronegative. The chain has TRBV6-1 and TRBJ2-3; a possible D gene is TRBD2 (6 bases). Sequencing input: PBMCs. CDR3 bases: TGTGCCAGCAGTGAACTGGAGGGCCACTCCACAGATACGCAGTATTTT. It encodes CASSELEGHSTDTQYF.